This T cell receptor (beta chain) emerged from a study of blood T cell repertoires in COVID-19. Across the whole study: Material from acute and convalescent COVID-19 was sourced from the United States, Italy and Spain. From T cells, B-cell-depleted T cells, or PBMCs came the material, which was cDNA or gDNA.

The CDR3 covers 14 residues. The germline V gene encodes CDR1 SGHAT and CDR2 FQNNGV. V was pared by 1 base and J by 7 bases, with 13 bases between. The repertoire was sequenced with immunoSEQ multiplex PCR; TCRdb's copy has only in-frame clones and lacks some. The sample lists 250,000 to 350,000 clones; approximately 83% were seen once. The receptor's source is a woman in her twenties or thirties who had recovered from COVID-19. Material: PBMCs or T cells enriched from blood (not recorded which). The gene calls are TRBV11-2 and TRBJ1-2; D might be TRBD1 (6 bases). The DNA of the CDR3 is TGTGCCAGCAGCTTAGCCGATACAGGGTTTGGCTACACCTTC. It specifies CASSLADTGFGYTF.